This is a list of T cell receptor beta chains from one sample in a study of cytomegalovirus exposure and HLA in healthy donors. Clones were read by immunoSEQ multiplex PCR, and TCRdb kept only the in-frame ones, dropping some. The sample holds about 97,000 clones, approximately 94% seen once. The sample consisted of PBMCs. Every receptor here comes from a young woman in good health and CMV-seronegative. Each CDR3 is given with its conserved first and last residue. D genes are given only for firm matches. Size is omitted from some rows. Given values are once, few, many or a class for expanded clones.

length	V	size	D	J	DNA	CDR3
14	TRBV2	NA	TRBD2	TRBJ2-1	TGTGCCAGCAGACTTAGCGGGAGCTACAATGAGCAGTTCTTC	CASRLSGSYNEQFF
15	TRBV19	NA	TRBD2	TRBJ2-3	TGTGCCAGTAGTCTTATAGCGGGGGGGGTAGATACGCAGTATTTT	CASSLIAGGVDTQYF
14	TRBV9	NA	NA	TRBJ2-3	TGTGCCAGCAGCGGTAGCGGTTACACAGATACGCAGTATTTT	CASSGSGYTDTQYF
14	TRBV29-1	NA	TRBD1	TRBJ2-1	TGCAGCGTTGAAGCGACACAGGGGGGCAATGAGCAGTTCTTC	CSVEATQGGNEQFF
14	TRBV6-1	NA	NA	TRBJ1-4	TGTGCCAGCTCAACCCAGGGAAATAATGAAAAACTGTTTTTT	CASSTQGNNEKLFF
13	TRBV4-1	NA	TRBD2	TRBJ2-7	TGCGCCAGCAGCCAAAGCGGGGATCACGAGCAGTACTTC	CASSQSGDHEQYF
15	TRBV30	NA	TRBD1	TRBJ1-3	TGTGCCTGGAGCCGGACAGGGGATTCTGGAAACACCATATATTTT	CAWSRTGDSGNTIYF
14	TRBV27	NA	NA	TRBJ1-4	TGTGCCAGCAGTTTACGGGAGGGGAGGGAAAAACTGTTTTTT	CASSLREGREKLFF
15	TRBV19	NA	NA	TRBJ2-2	TGTGCCAGTAGTATAGTCGGGGGGCCGACCGGGGAGCTGTTTTTT	CASSIVGGPTGELFF
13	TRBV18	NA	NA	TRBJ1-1	TGTGCCAGCTCACCACAGGGAGCAGGATTGGCTTTCTTT	CASSPQGAGLAFF
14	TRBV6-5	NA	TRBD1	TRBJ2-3	TGTGCCAGCAGTCCCTCAATCAGGGGGAATACGCAGTATTTT	CASSPSIRGNTQYF
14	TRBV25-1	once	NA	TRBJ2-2	TGTGCCAGCAGTGACAGGGTGTACACCGGGGAGCTGTTTTTT	CASSDRVYTGELFF
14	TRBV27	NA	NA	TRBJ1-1	TGTGCCAGCAGTTTAACGCAGGTCCAAACTGAAGCTTTCTTT	CASSLTQVQTEAFF
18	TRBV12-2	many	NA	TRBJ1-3	TGTGCAAGTCGCTTGCAAGGACCGGGCAGGGCGACTGGAAACACCATATATTTT	CASRLQGPGRATGNTIYF
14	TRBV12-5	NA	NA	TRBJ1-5	TGTGCTAGTGCCCCCACAAAGAGCAATCAGCCCCAGCATTTT	CASAPTKSNQPQHF
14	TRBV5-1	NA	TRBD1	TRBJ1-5	TGCGCCAGCAGTACAGGGGCCGTCAATCAGCCCCAGCATTTT	CASSTGAVNQPQHF
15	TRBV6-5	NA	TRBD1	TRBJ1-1	TGTGCCAGCAGTTACCGGTTCGGGACAGGGTCGATGGCTTTCTTT	CASSYRFGTGSMAFF
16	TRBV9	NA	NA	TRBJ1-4	TGTGCCAGCAGCGTAAGTCGGGGGGCCGCTAATGAAAAACTGTTTTTT	CASSVSRGAANEKLFF
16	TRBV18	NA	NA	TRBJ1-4	TGTGCCAGCTCTCGCGGACAGCCCGCAACTAATGAAAAACTGTTTTTT	CASSRGQPATNEKLFF
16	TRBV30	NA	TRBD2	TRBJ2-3	TGTGCCTGGGACCCCGGGACTAGCGGGGGGACAGATACGCAGTATTTT	CAWDPGTSGGTDTQYF
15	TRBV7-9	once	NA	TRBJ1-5	TGTGCCAGCAGCTTACTGGGAGGGGGTAATCAGCCCCAGCATTTT	CASSLLGGGNQPQHF
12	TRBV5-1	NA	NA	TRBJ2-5	TGCGCCAGCAGCTTGGTGGGCGAGACCCAGTACTTC	CASSLVGETQYF
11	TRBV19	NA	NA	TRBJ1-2	TGTGCCAGTAGCTATGACAGAGGCTACACCTTC	CASSYDRGYTF
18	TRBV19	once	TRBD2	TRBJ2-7	TGTGCCAGTAGTATCGAGGGCCTGGGACTAGCGGGATCCTACGAGCAGTACTTC	CASSIEGLGLAGSYEQYF
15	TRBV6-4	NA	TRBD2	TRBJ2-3	TGTGCCAGCAGCGTCGGGGCGGGAGACGCAGATACGCAGTATTTT	CASSVGAGDADTQYF
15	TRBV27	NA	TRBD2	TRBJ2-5	TGTGCCAGCAGTTTAATAGCGGGGGGGCAAGAGACCCAGTACTTC	CASSLIAGGQETQYF
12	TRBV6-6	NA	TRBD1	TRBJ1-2	TGTGCCAGCAGTAAAGACAGGGATGGCTACACCTTC	CASSKDRDGYTF
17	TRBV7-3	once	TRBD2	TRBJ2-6	TGTGCCAGCAGCTTAGCGGGGGGCCCCTCTGGGGCCAACGTCCTGACTTTC	CASSLAGGPSGANVLTF
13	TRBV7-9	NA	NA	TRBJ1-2	TGTGCCAGCAGCCTCGTTTCGGACTCTGGCTACACCTTC	CASSLVSDSGYTF
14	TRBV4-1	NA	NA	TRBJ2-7	TGCGCCAGCAGCCAAGAACTAGAAGTATACGAGCAGTACTTC	CASSQELEVYEQYF
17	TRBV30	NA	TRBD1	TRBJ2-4	TGTGCCTGGAGGGACTTAACAGGGGGCAAGTCCAAAAACATTCAGTACTTC	CAWRDLTGGKSKNIQYF
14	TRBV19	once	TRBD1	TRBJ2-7	TGTGCCAGTACCCCCGGGGACAGGATCTACGAGCAGTACTTC	CASTPGDRIYEQYF
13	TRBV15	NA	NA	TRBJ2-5	TGTGCCACCAGCAGAGGGGCCCAAGAGACCCAGTACTTC	CATSRGAQETQYF
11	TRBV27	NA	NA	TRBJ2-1	TGTGCCAGCAGCCGAGGCAATGAGCAGTTCTTC	CASSRGNEQFF
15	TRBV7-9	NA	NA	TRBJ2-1	TGTGCCAGCAGCTTAGTTGCGAGCTCCTACAATGAGCAGTTCTTC	CASSLVASSYNEQFF